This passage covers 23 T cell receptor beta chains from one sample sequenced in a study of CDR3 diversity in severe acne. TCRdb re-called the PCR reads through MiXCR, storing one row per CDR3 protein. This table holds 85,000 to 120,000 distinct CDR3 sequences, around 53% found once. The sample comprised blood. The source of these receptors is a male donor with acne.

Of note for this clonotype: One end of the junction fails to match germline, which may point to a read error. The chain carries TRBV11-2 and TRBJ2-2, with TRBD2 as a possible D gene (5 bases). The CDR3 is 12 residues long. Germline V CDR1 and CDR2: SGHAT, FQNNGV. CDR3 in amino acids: CASGRLSGELSF. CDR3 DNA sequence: TGTGCCAGCGGCCGACTTTCCGGGGAGCTGTCTTTT. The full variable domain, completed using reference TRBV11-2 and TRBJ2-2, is EAGVAQSPRYKIIEKRQSVAFWCNPISGHATLYWYQQILGQGPKLLIQFQNNGVVDDSQLPKDRFSAERLKGVDSTLKIQPAKLEDSAVYLCASGRLSGELSFGEGSRLTVL.

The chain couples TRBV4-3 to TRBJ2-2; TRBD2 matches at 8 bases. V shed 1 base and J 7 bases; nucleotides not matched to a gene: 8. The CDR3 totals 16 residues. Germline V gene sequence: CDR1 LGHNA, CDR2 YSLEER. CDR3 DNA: TGCGCCAGCAGCCAAGTTATCGGGACTAGTGGCGGGGAGCTGTTTTTT. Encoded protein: CASSQVIGTSGGELFF.

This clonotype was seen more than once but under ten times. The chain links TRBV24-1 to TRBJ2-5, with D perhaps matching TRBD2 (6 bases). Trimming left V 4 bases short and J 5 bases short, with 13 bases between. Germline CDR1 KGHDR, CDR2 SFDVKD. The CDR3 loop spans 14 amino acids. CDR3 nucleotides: TGTGCCACCAGTGACCCTGGAGGGCACGAGACCCAGTACTTC. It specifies CATSDPGGHETQYF.

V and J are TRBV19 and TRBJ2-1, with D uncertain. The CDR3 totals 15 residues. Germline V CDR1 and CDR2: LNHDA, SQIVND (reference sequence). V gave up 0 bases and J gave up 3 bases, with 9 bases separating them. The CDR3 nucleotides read TGTGCCAGTAGTATAGACCCTGGGTTCTACAATGAGCAGTTCTTC. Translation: CASSIDPGFYNEQFF.

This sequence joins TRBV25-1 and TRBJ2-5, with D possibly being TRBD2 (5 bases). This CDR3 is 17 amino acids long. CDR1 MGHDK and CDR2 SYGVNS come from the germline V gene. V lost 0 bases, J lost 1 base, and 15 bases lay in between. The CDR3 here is CASSEYRSQRSQETQYF. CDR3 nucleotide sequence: TGTGCCAGCAGTGAATATCGATCGCAGCGGAGCCAAGAGACCCAGTACTTC.

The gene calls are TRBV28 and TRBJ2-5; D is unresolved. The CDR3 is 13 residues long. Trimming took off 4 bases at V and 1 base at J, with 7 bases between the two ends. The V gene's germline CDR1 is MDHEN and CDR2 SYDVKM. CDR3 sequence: CASSSPVQETQYF. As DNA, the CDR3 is TGTGCCAGCAGTTCCCCTGTCCAAGAGACCCAGTACTTC.

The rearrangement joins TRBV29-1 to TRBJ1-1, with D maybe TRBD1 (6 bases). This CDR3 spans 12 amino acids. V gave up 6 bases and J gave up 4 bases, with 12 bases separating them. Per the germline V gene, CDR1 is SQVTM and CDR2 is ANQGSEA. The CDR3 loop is CSVLDRGTEAFF. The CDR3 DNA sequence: TGCAGCGTCTTGGACAGAGGCACTGAAGCTTTCTTT.

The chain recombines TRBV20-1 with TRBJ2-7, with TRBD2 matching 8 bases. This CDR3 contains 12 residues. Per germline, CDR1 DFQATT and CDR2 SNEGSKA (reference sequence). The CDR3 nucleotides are TGCAGGGCTAGGGCTAGCGGGTACGAGCAGTACGTC. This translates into CRARASGYEQYV.

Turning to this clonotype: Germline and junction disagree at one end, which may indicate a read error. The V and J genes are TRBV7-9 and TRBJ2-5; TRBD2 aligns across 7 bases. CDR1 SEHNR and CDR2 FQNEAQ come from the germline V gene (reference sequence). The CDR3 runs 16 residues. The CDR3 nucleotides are TGCGCCAGCAGCCAAGTGGGTGAGCGGGACGGGGAGACCCAGTACTTC. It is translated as CASSQVGERDGETQYF.

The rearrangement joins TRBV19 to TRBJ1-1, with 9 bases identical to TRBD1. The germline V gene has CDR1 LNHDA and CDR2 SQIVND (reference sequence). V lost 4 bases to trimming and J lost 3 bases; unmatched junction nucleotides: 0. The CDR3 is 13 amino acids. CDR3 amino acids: CASSRQGDTEAFF. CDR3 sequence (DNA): TGTGCCAGTAGTAGACAGGGGGACACTGAAGCTTTCTTT.

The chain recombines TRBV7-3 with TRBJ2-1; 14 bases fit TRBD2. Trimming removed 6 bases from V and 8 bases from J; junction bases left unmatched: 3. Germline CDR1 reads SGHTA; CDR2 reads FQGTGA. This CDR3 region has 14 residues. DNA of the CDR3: TGTGCCAGCAGTCTGGGACTAGCGGGAGATGAGCAGTTCTTC. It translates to CASSLGLAGDEQFF.

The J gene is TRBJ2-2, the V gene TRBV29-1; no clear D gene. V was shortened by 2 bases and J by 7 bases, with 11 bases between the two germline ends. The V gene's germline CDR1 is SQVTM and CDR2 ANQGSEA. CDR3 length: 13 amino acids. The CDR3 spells CSVETVRDGELFF. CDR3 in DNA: TGCAGCGTTGAAACGGTTCGCGACGGGGAGCTGTTTTTT.

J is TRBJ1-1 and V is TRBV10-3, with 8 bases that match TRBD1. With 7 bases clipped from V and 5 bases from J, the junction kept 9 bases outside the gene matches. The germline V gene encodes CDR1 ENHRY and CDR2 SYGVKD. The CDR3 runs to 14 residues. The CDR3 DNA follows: TGTGCCATCACCCCGACAGGGGCGGTGACTGAAGCTTTCTTT. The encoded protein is CAITPTGAVTEAFF.

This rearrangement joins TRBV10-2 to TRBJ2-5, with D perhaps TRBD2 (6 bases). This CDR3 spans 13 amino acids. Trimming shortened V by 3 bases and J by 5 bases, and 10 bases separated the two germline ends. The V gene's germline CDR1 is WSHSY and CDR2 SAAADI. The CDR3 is CASSESGVETQYF. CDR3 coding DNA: TGCGCCAGCAGTGAATCGGGGGTGGAGACCCAGTACTTC.

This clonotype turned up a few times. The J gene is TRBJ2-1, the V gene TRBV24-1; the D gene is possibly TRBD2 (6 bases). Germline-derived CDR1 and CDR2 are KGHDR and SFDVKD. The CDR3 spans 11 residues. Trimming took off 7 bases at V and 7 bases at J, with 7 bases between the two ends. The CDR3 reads CATRAGNEQFF. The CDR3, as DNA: TGTGCCACCAGGGCGGGAAATGAGCAGTTCTTC.

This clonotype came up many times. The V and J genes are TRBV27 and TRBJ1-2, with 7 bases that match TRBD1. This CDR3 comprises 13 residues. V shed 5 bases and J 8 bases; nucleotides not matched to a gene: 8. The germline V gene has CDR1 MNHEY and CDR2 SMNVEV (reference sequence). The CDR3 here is CASSQNRGIGYTF. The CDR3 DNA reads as TGTGCCAGCAGTCAAAACAGGGGTATAGGCTACACCTTC.

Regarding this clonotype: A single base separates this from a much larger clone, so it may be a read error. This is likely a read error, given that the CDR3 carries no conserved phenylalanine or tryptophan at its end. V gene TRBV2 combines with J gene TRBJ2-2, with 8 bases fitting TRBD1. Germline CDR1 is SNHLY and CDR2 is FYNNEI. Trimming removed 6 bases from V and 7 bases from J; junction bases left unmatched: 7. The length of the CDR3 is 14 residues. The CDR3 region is CASRVDRDGGELFL. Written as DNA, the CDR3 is TGTGCCAGCAGGGTGGACAGGGACGGCGGGGAGCTGTTTCTT.

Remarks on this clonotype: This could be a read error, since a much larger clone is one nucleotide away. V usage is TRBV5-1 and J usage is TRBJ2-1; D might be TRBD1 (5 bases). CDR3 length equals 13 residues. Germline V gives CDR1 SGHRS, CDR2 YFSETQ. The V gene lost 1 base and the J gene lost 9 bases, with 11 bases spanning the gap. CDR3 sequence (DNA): TGCGCCAGCAGCTTGTCTATAAGGGGTGAGCAGTTCTTC. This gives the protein CASSLSIRGEQFF.

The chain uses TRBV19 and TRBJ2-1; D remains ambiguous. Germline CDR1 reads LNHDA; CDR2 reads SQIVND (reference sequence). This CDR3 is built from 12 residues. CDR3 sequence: CARAGVGDEQFF. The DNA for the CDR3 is TGTGCTAGAGCCGGAGTAGGAGATGAGCAGTTCTTC. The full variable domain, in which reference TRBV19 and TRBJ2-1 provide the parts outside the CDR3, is DGGITQSPKYLFRKEGQNVTLSCEQNLNHDAMYWYRQDPGQGLRLIYYSQIVNDFQKGDIAEGYSVSREKKESFPLTVTSAQKNPTAFYLCARAGVGDEQFFGPGTRLTVL.

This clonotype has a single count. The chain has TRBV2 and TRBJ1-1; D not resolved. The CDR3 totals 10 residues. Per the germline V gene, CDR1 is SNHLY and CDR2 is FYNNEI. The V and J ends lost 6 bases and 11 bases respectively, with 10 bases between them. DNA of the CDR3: TGTGCCAGCAGGGGGAACGAGGCTTTCTTT. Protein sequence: CASRGNEAFF. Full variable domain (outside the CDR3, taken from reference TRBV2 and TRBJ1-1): EPEVTQTPSHQVTQMGQEVILRCVPISNHLYFYWYRQILGQKVEFLVSFYNNEISEKSEIFDDQFSVERPDGSNFTLKIRSTKLEDSAMYFCASRGNEAFFGQGTRLTVV.

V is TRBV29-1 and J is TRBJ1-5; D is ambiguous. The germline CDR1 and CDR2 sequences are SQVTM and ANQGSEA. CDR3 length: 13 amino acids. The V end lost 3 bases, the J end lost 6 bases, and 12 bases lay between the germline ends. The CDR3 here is CSVEQQPGQPQHF. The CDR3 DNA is TGCAGCGTTGAGCAGCAACCGGGTCAGCCCCAGCATTTT.

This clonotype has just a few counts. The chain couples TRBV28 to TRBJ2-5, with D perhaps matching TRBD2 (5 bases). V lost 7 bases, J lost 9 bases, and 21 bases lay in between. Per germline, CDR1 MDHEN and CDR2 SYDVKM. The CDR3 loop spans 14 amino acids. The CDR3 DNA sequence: TGTGCCAGCAATACTAACAGATACAAGAGGGCCCAGTACTTC. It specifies CASNTNRYKRAQYF.

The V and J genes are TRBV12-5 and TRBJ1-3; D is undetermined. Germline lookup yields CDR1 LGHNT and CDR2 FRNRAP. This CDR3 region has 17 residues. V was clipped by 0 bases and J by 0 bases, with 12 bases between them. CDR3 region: CASGLVTGTGSGNTIYF. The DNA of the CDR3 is TGTGCTAGTGGTTTGGTTACGGGTACTGGCTCTGGAAACACCATATATTTT.